This passage covers 3 T cell receptor beta chains from one sample sequenced in a study of T-cell reconstitution after alpha-beta-depleted transplantation in children. A TCRbeta library incorporating unique molecular identifiers was prepared. TCRdb passed the PCR reads through MiXCR, listing each CDR3 protein once. The table shows almost 250,000 distinct CDR3 sequences, with about a quarter occurring only once. The sample in question was PBMCs, obtained before TCRalphabeta/CD19-depleted stem cell transplant. The receptors were gathered from a girl aged 2-9 years with Fanconi anemia, due to receive a stem cell transplant.

V gene TRBV24-1 combines with J gene TRBJ2-1; no reliable D call. The CDR3 loop spans 11 amino acids. The germline V and J ends were trimmed by 4 bases and 10 bases, with 7 bases remaining between them. Germline assignment: CDR1 KGHDR and CDR2 SFDVKD. CDR3 protein: CATSEGWEQFF. CDR3 DNA: TGTGCCACCAGTGAGGGTTGGGAGCAGTTCTTC.

The chain couples TRBV5-1 to TRBJ2-7; TRBD1 is a possible D gene (5 bases). CDR3 length: 15 amino acids. Germline-derived CDR1 and CDR2 are SGHRS and YFSETQ. Trimming shortened V by 1 base and J by 0 bases, and 11 bases separated the two germline ends. The chain's CDR3 is CASSLQGAPSYEQYF. DNA of the CDR3: TGCGCCAGCAGCTTGCAAGGGGCTCCCTCCTACGAGCAGTACTTC.

Many counts were recorded for this clonotype. The chain employs TRBV29-1 and TRBJ2-1; D could derive from TRBD1 or TRBD2 (6 bases each). From germline, CDR1 is SQVTM and CDR2 ANQGSEA. V dropped 4 bases and J dropped 4 bases, with 14 bases sitting between them. The length of the CDR3 is 14 residues. DNA of the CDR3: TGCAGCGTTGGGGGGGCCCCAATTTACAATGAGCAGTTCTTC. This translates into CSVGGAPIYNEQFF.